The text below deals with one T cell receptor (beta chain). Clones were read by immunoSEQ multiplex PCR, and TCRdb kept only the in-frame ones, dropping some. The repertoire holds tens of thousands of clones, with approximately 75% as singletons. The sample originates from a study of early stage breast cancer tumors. Study context: Invasive lobular carcinomas made up about 35% of the 12 ER+/PR+/HER2- tumors.

V was pared by 4 bases and J by 0 bases, with 11 bases between. Germline-derived CDR1 and CDR2 are SGHRS and YFSETQ. This CDR3 comprises 15 residues. The chain joins TRBV5-1 to TRBJ1-3, with a possible D match to TRBD1 (5 bases). The receptor was derived from a person between 50 and 60 years old with breast cancer. Source material: blood. The CDR3 is CASSGGDYSGNTIYF. The CDR3, as DNA: TGCGCCAGCAGCGGAGGGGACTACTCTGGAAACACCATATATTTT. The full variable domain, its missing parts supplied by reference TRBV5-1 and TRBJ1-3, is KAGVTQTPRYLIKTRGQQVTLSCSPISGHRSVSWYQQTPGQGLQFLFEYFSETQRNKGNFPGRFSGRQFSNSRSEMNVSTLELGDSALYLCASSGGDYSGNTIYFGEGSWLTVV.